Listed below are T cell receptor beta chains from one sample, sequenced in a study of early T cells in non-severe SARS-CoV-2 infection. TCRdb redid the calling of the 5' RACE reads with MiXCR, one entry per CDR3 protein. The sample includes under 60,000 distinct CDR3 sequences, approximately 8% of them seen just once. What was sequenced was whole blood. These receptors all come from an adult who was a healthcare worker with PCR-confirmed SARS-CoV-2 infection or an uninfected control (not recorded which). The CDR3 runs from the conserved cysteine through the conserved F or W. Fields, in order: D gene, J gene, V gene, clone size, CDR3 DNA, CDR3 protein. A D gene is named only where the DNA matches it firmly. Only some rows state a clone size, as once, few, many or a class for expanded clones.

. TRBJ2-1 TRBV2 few TGTGCCAGCAGTGCTTTTGCGGATGTCTACAATGAGCAGTTCTTC CASSAFADVYNEQFF
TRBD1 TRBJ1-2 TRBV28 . TGTGCCAGCAGCCGGACAGGGAAGACCTATGGCTACACCTTC CASSRTGKTYGYTF
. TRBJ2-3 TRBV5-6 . TGTGCCAGCAGCTTGTGGGCAGCGGGCTACACAGATACGCAGTATTTT CASSLWAAGYTDTQYF
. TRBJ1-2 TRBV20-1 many TGCAGTGCTAGCCTATCGGACTATGGCTACACCTTC CSASLSDYGYTF
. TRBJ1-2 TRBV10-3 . TGTGCCTCCACGACAGGAGATCACTATGGCTACACCTTC CASTTGDHYGYTF
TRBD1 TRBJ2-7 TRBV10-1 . TGCGCCAGCACCGAGGGTGGACAGGTTTCCTACGAGCAGTACTTC CASTEGGQVSYEQYF
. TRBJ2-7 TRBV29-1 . TGCAGCGTTGTGGGGCGGCAGGGGCGGAGGGAGTACCAGCAGTACTTC CSVVGRQGRREYQQYF
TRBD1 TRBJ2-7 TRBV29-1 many TGCAGCGGTCGGGACAGCTTAAACTACGAGCAGTACTTC CSGRDSLNYEQYF
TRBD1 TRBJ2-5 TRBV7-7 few TGTGCTAGCAGCTTAGCGACGACAGGGTTTGGGGAGACCCAGTACTTC CASSLATTGFGETQYF
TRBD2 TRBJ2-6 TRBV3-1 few TGTGCCAGCGGAGCGGGGTCTGGGGCCAACGTCCTGACTTTC CASGAGSGANVLTF
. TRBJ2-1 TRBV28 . TGTGCCAGCAGTTCTCTAAAGGGGAATGAGCAGTTCTTC CASSSLKGNEQFF
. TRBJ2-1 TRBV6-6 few TGTGCCAGCAGCGCCCTGGGTCGGGACATTCCCTACAATGAGCAGTTCTTC CASSALGRDIPYNEQFF
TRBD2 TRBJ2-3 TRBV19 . TGTGCCAGTAGTATAGCCCTAGCGGGGGGCACAGATACGCAGTATTTT CASSIALAGGTDTQYF
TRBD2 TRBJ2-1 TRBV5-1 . TGCGCCAGCAGCTTGACTAGCGCGGGGAGGGTAAATGAGCAGTTCTTC CASSLTSAGRVNEQFF
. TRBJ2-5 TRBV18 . TGTGCCAGCTCACGAATGAACCGTGCCCTCCAAGAGACCCAGTACTTC CASSRMNRALQETQYF
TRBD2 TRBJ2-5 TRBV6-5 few TGTGCCAGCAGCCTAGCGGGAGACTTTGGGGAGACCCAGTACTTC CASSLAGDFGETQYF
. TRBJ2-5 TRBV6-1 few TGTGCCAGCAGTTCCAGTCCCGGTCGAGGGAGGGAGACCCAGTACTTC CASSSSPGRGRETQYF
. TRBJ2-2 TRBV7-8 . TGTGCCAGCAGCTTAGGGGGACTTATCACCGGGGAGCTGTTTTTT CASSLGGLITGELFF
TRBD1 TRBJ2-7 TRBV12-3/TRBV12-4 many TGTGCCAGCGGAGGGACAGGAATTCAGCAGTACTTC CASGGTGIQQYF
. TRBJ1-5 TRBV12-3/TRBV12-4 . TGTGCCAGCAGTTCCAGTGGGGGTGCAATTAGCAATCAGCCCCAGCATTTT CASSSSGGAISNQPQHF
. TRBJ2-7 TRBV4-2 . TGTGCCAGCAGCCCTGGGGGTGGGAACTACGAGCAGTACTTC CASSPGGGNYEQYF
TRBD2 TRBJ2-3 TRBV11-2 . TGTGCCAGCAGCTTTACAGCGGGAGTTATCCCAGATACGCAGTATTTT CASSFTAGVIPDTQYF
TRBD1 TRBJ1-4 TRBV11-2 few TGTGCCAGCAGCTTGACTACAGGGGGCCACGAAAAACTGTTTTTT CASSLTTGGHEKLFF
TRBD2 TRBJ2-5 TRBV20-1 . TGCAGTGCTAGATGGCTAGCGGGAGGAGAGACCCAGTACTTC CSARWLAGGETQYF
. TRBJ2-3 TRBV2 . TGTGCCAGCAGTGACGAGGGCACAGATACGCAGTATTTT CASSDEGTDTQYF
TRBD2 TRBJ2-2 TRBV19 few TGTGCCAGTAGTATTACCCGGGAGGGCACCGGGGAGCTGTTTTTT CASSITREGTGELFF
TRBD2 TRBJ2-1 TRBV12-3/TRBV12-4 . TGTGCCAGCAGTTTACCGCCGGGACTAGCTCGGTTCTTC CASSLPPGLARFF
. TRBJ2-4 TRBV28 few TGTGCCAGCAGTTTTTCAAGCTTAGCCAAAAACATTCAGTACTTC CASSFSSLAKNIQYF
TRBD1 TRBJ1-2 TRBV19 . TGTGCCAGTAGCGACAGGGGAGGCTATGGCTACACCTTC CASSDRGGYGYTF
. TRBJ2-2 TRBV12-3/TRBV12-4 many TGTGCCAGCGGACGGACCCCGAACACCGGGGAGCTGTTTTTT CASGRTPNTGELFF
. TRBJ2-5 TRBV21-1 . TGTGCCAGCAGCCGAAGGACTAGCGGGGACCAAGAGACCCAGTACTTC CASSRRTSGDQETQYF
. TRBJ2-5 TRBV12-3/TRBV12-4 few TGTGCCAGCGCTGGCCCACCGCGAGAACAAGAGACCCAGTACTTC CASAGPPREQETQYF
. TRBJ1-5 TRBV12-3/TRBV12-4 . TGTGCCAGCAGTTGGACAGATAGCAATCAGCCCCAGCATTTT CASSWTDSNQPQHF
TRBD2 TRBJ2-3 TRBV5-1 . TGCGCCAGCAGCTTGAGTAGCGGGAGCACAGATACGCAGTATTTT CASSLSSGSTDTQYF
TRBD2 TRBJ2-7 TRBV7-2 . TGTGCCAGCAGGCGTACTAGCGGAACCTACGAGCAGTACTTC CASRRTSGTYEQYF
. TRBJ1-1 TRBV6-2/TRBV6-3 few TGTGCCAGCAGTTACACTGACCGAGACACTGAAGCTTTCTTT CASSYTDRDTEAFF
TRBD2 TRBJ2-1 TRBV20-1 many TGCAGTGCGAAAACTAGCGGATCCTACAATGAGCAGTTCTTC CSAKTSGSYNEQFF
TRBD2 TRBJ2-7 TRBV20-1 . TGCAGTGCCCGGGCGGGGGACGACAGCTCCTACGAGCAGTACTTC CSARAGDDSSYEQYF
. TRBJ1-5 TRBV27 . TGTGCCAGCAGTTTCGGGGGGAATCAGCCCCAGCATTTT CASSFGGNQPQHF
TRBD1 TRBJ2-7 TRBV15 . TGTGCCACCAGTATCAGGGGGCCCTACGAGCAGTACTTC CATSIRGPYEQYF
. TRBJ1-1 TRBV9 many TGTGCCAGCAGCGTAGCTGGGGTTAGCGCTGAAGCTTTCTTT CASSVAGVSAEAFF
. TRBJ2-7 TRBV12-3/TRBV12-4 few TGTGCCAGCAGTTTAGTCCTCGTAGGAGAGCAGTACTTC CASSLVLVGEQYF
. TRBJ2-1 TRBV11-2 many TGTGCCAGCAACCCCTCCAACAGCTTCTCCTACAATGAGCAGTTCTTC CASNPSNSFSYNEQFF
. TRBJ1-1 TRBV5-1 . TGCGCCAGCAGGAAGGATCCGGTCTCTGAAGCTTTCTTT CASRKDPVSEAFF
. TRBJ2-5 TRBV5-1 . TGCGCCAGCAGTTCAGCCAGCGGAAAAGAGACCCAGTACTTC CASSSASGKETQYF
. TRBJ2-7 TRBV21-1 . TGTGCCAGCAGCGGGAACGACGGGAGGGCCCACGAGCAGTACTTC CASSGNDGRAHEQYF